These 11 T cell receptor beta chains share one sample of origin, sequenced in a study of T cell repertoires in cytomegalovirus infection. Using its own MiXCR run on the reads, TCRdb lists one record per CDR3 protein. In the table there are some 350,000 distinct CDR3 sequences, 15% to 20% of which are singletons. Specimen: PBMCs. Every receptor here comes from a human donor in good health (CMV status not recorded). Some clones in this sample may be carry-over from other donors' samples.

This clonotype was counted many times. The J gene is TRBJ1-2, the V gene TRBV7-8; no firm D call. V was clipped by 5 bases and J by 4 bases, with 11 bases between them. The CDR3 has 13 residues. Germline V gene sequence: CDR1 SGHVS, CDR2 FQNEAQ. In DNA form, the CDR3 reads TGTGCCAGCAGCCCGTATGAGGTCTATGGCTACACCTTC. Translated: CASSPYEVYGYTF.

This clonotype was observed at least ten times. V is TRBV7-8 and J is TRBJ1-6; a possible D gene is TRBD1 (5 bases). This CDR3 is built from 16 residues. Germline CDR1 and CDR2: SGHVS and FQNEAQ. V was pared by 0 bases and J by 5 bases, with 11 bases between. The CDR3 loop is CASSLAGLGDNSPLHF. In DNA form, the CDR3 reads TGTGCCAGCAGCTTAGCGGGGCTTGGAGATAATTCACCCCTCCACTTT. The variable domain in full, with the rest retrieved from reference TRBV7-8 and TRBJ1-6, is GAGVSQSPRYKVAKRGQDVALRCDPISGHVSLFWYQQALGQGPEFLTYFQNEAQLDKSGLPSDRFFAERPEGSVSTLKIQRTQQEDSAVYLCASSLAGLGDNSPLHFGNGTRLTVT.

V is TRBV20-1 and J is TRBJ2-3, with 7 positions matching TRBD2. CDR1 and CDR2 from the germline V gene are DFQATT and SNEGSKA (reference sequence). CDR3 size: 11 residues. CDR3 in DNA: TGCAACGCCCGGGAGGTAGATACGCAGTATTTT. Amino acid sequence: CNAREVDTQYF.

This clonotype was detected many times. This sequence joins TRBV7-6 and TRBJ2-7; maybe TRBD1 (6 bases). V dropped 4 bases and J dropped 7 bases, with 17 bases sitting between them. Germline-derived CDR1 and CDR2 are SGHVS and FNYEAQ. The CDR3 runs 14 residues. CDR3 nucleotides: TGTGCCAGCAGCTCCGAATGGGGGCAGGGGGAGCAGTACTTC. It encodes CASSSEWGQGEQYF.

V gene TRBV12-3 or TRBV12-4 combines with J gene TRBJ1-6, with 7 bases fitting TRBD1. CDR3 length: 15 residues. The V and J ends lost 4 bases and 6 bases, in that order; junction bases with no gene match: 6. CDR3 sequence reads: CASSSQGGANSPLHF. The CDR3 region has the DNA TGTGCCAGCAGTTCCCAGGGGGGTGCTAATTCACCCCTCCACTTT.

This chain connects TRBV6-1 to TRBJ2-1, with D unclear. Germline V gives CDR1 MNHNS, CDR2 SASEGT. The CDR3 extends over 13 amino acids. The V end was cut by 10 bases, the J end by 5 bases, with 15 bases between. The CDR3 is CATNKRRDNEQFF. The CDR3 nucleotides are TGTGCCACCAACAAACGACGCGACAATGAGCAGTTCTTC.

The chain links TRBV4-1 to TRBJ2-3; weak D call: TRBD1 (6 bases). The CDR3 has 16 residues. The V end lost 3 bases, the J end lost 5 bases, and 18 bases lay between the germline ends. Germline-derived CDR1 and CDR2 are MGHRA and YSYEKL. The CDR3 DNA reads TGCGCCAGCAGCCACCACGGACAGAGAAAGTTAGATACGCAGTATTTT. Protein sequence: CASSHHGQRKLDTQYF.

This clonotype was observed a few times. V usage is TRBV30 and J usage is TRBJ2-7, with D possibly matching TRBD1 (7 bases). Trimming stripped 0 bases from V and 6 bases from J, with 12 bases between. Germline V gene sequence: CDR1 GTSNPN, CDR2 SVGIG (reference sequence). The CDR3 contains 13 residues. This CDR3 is CAWSVSGDSEQYF. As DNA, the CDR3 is TGTGCCTGGAGTGTGTCGGGGGACAGCGAGCAGTACTTC.

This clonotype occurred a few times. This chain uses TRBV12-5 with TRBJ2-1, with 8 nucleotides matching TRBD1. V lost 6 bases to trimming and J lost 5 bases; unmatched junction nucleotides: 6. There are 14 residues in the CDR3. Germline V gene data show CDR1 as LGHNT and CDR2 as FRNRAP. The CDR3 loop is CASGRTGYHNEQFF. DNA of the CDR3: TGTGCTAGTGGCCGGACAGGGTACCACAATGAGCAGTTCTTC.

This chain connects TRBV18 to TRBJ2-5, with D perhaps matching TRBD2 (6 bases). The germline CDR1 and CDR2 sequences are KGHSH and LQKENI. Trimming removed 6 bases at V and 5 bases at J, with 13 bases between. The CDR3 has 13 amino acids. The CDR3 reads CASSPGGDETQYF. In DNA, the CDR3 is TGTGCCAGCTCCCCCGGCGGGGACGAGACCCAGTACTTC.

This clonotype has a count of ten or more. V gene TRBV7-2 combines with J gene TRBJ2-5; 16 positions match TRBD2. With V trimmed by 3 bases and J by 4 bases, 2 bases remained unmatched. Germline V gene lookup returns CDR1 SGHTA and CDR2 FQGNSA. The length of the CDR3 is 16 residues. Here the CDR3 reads CASSLGLAGGLETQYF. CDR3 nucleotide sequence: TGTGCCAGCAGCTTGGGACTAGCGGGGGGGTTAGAGACCCAGTACTTC.